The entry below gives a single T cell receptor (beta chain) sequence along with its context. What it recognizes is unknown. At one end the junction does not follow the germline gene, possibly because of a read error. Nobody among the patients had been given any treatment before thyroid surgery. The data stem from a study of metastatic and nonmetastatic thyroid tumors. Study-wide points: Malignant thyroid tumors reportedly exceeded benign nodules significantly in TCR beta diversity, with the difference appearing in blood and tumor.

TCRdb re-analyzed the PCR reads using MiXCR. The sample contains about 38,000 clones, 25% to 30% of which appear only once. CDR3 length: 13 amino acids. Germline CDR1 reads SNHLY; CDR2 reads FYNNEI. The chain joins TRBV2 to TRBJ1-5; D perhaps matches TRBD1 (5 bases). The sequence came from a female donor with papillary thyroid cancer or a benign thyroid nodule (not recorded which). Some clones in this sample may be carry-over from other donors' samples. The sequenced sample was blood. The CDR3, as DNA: TGTGCCAGCAGCTACAGGACGGACCAGCACCAGAATTTT. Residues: CASSYRTDQHQNF.